The 29 T cell receptor beta chains reported below all come from one sample, sequenced in a study of cytomegalovirus exposure and HLA in healthy donors. PCR primers comprised 60 Vbeta and 13 Jbeta primers. The assay was immunoSEQ multiplex PCR, and TCRdb's table has in-frame clones only and misses some. The table shows some 190,000 clones, with 75% to 85% occurring only once. The sample taken for sequencing was PBMCs. These receptors came from a woman aged 25 to 45 in good health and CMV-seropositive.

This sequence joins TRBV28 and TRBJ1-2, with 7 nucleotides matching TRBD1. The germline V gene encodes CDR1 MDHEN and CDR2 SYDVKM. The CDR3 totals 12 residues. V lost 5 bases to trimming and J lost 9 bases; unmatched junction nucleotides: 6. Here the CDR3 reads CASSPTTGRYTF. Here the CDR3 DNA reads TGTGCCAGCAGTCCGACGACAGGGCGCTACACCTTC.

There are a few counts of this clone. The chain has TRBV10-1 and TRBJ2-2, with a tentative D call TRBD1 (5 bases). The V gene lost 6 bases and the J gene lost 1 base, with 9 bases spanning the gap. The CDR3 sequence is 14 residues long. Germline CDR1 is WNHNN and CDR2 is SYGVQD (reference sequence). The CDR3, as DNA: TGCGCCAGCAGACCCGGACAGAACACCGGGGAGCTGTTTTTT. It translates to CASRPGQNTGELFF.

The gene calls are TRBV5-1 and TRBJ2-3; maybe TRBD1 (6 bases). CDR1 SGHRS and CDR2 YFSETQ come from the germline V gene. Trimming pared 2 bases from V and 4 bases from J, leaving 11 bases between. The CDR3 extends over 14 amino acids. In DNA form, the CDR3 reads TGCGCCAGCAGCTTACAGGGAGAGGCAGATACGCAGTATTTT. Encoded protein: CASSLQGEADTQYF.

The chain recombines TRBV21-1 with TRBJ1-5. TRBV21-1 is designated a pseudogene. This CDR3 region has 18 residues. CDR3 residues: CASSFHGRVDPENQPQHF. The CDR3 DNA follows: TGTGCCAGCAGCTTCCACGGGAGAGTCGATCCGGAAAATCAGCCCCAGCATTTT.

The genes are TRBV2 and TRBJ1-6, with D perhaps TRBD1 (6 bases). The CDR3 is made up of 18 amino acids. V was pared by 5 bases and J by 7 bases, with 24 bases between. Germline-derived CDR1 and CDR2 are SNHLY and FYNNEI. The CDR3 reads CASSLSSPIQGVNSPLHF. CDR3 nucleotide sequence: TGTGCCAGCAGTCTCTCCTCCCCTATACAGGGTGTGAATTCACCCCTCCACTTT.

The gene calls are TRBV11-2 and TRBJ2-7, with D perhaps matching TRBD1 (6 bases). The V end lost 0 bases, the J end lost 0 bases, and 9 bases lay between the germline ends. Germline-derived CDR1 and CDR2 are SGHAT and FQNNGV. The CDR3 spans 15 residues. The CDR3 nucleotides read TGTGCCAGCAGCTTAGAAGTGGGGGCCTCCTACGAGCAGTACTTC. As protein: CASSLEVGASYEQYF.

The CDR3 loop is CASSGLGVKDNYGYTF. The CDR3 nucleotides read TGTGCCAGCAGTGGCCTCGGGGTTAAGGATAACTATGGCTACACCTTC. The chain joins TRBV2 to TRBJ1-2; no reliable D call. This CDR3 comprises 16 residues. Deletions cut 4 bases from V and 1 base from J, with 16 bases between. From germline, CDR1 is SNHLY and CDR2 FYNNEI.

The sample holds one count of this clone. J is TRBJ2-3 and V is TRBV7-8; TRBD2 agrees at 10 bases. The germline V gene has CDR1 SGHVS and CDR2 FQNEAQ. CDR3 length equals 16 residues. Trimming at V came to 5 bases and at J to 0 bases, leaving 5 bases not matched to a gene. The CDR3 sequence: CASSALAGASTDTQYF. CDR3 DNA: TGTGCCAGCAGCGCCCTAGCGGGGGCTAGCACAGATACGCAGTATTTT.

V is TRBV28 and J is TRBJ1-5; TRBD1 aligns across 7 bases. Germline V lookup: CDR1 MDHEN, CDR2 SYDVKM. Germline trimming cut 5 bases from V and 8 bases from J; bases unmatched to any gene: 6. The CDR3 is 13 amino acids. The CDR3 here is CASSRDRAKPQHF. The CDR3 DNA sequence: TGTGCCAGCAGTCGTGACAGGGCAAAGCCCCAGCATTTT.

The chain uses TRBV25-1 and TRBJ1-4; 11 positions match TRBD1. Germline assignment: CDR1 MGHDK and CDR2 SYGVNS. The V segment lost 6 bases and the J segment 6 bases; nucleotides outside the gene matches: 9. This CDR3 region has 16 residues. The CDR3: CASRTGTGGRYEKLFF. CDR3 coding DNA: TGTGCCAGCAGAACCGGGACAGGGGGGAGATATGAAAAACTGTTTTTT.

The chain joins TRBV4-3 to TRBJ2-5; no clear D gene. The J call may be in error: the DNA end matches TRBJ2-7 better. Germline CDR1 is LGHNA and CDR2 is YSLEER. There are 15 residues in the CDR3. The CDR3, as DNA: TGCGCCAGCAGCCGTGAAACGACGGGTTCCTACGAGCAGTACTTC. Translated, it gives CASSRETTGSYEQYF.

The chain employs TRBV7-3 and TRBJ2-2, with a possible D match to TRBD1 (6 bases). Germline V gives CDR1 SGHTA, CDR2 FQGTGA. The CDR3 runs 14 residues. The ends were cut back, 4 bases at V and 7 bases at J, with 13 bases in the middle. CDR3 amino acids: CASSSGTTLGELFF. The CDR3 nucleotides read TGTGCCAGCAGCTCAGGGACAACCCTCGGGGAGCTGTTTTTT. Full variable domain (outside the CDR3, taken from reference TRBV7-3 and TRBJ2-2): GAGVSQTPSNKVTEKGKYVELRCDPISGHTALYWYRQSLGQGPEFLIYFQGTGAADDSGLPNDRFFAVRPEGSVSTLKIQRTERGDSAVYLCASSSGTTLGELFFGEGSRLTVL.

V usage is TRBV7-9 and J usage is TRBJ1-2, with 7 bases aligning to TRBD1. This CDR3 region has 13 residues. CDR1 is SEHNR, CDR2 FQNEAQ, per germline (reference sequence). Trimming cost V 4 bases and J 6 bases; bases outside gene matches: 5. The CDR3 DNA reads TGTGCCAGCAGCTCCAGGGGGGAGGATGGCTACACCTTC. Its translation is CASSSRGEDGYTF.

This clone is a singleton in its sample. This chain uses TRBV28 with TRBJ2-5; D might be TRBD2 (7 bases). The germline V gene has CDR1 MDHEN and CDR2 SYDVKM. The CDR3 totals 13 residues. The V end was cut by 6 bases, the J end by 3 bases, with 11 bases between. CDR3 residues: CASRKGGKETQYF. CDR3 nucleotide sequence: TGTGCCAGCAGAAAGGGGGGGAAAGAGACCCAGTACTTC.

The gene calls are TRBV4-2 and TRBJ2-1, with TRBD2 matching over 9 bases. The CDR3 runs 15 residues. Germline trimming cut 1 base from V and 11 bases from J; bases unmatched to any gene: 9. The germline gives CDR1 LGHNA, CDR2 YNFKEQ. CDR3 nucleotides: TGTGCCAGCAGCCAAGTAGGGCCTAGCGGGGAGAAGCAGTTCTTC. Amino acids: CASSQVGPSGEKQFF.

The chain combines TRBV7-2 with TRBJ1-3, with 9 positions matching TRBD1. Germline CDR1 reads SGHTA; CDR2 reads FQGNSA. V gave up 0 bases and J gave up 2 bases; unmatched junction bases: 5. The CDR3 length is 17 residues. DNA for the CDR3: TGTGCCAGCAGCTTAGCTAGTTGGGACAGGGCTGGAAACACCATATATTTT. This encodes CASSLASWDRAGNTIYF.

The chain recombines TRBV4-3 with TRBJ2-1; 9 nucleotides align to TRBD2. The CDR3 consists of 14 residues. The germline V gene has CDR1 LGHNA and CDR2 YSLEER. With V trimmed by 1 base and J by 8 bases, 3 bases remained unmatched. In DNA form, the CDR3 reads TGCGCCAGCAGCCAAGGACTAGCGGTTGATGAGCAGTTCTTC. It encodes CASSQGLAVDEQFF.

The sample holds one count of this clone. The rearrangement links TRBV30 to TRBJ1-4; no reliable D call. Trimming removed 2 bases from V and 6 bases from J, with 10 bases in between. The CDR3 loop spans 13 amino acids. CDR1 GTSNPN and CDR2 SVGIG come from the germline V gene (reference sequence). The CDR3 region is CAWSSGGDEKLFF. The DNA for the CDR3 is TGTGCCTGGAGTTCTGGCGGGGATGAAAAACTGTTTTTT. Filled out from reference TRBV30 and TRBJ1-4, the complete variable domain reads SQTIHQWPATLVQPVGSPLSLECTVEGTSNPNLYWYRQAAGRGLQLLFYSVGIGQISSEVPQNLSASRPQDRQFILSSKKLLLSDSGFYLCAWSSGGDEKLFFGSGTQLSVL.

The chain couples TRBV7-2 to TRBJ2-7; D is uncertain. Germline assignment: CDR1 SGHTA and CDR2 FQGNSA. Trimming removed 2 bases from V and 5 bases from J, with 7 bases in between. The CDR3 is made up of 12 amino acids. CDR3 coding DNA: TGTGCCAGCAGCTTATCAATCCACGAGCAGTACTTC. It is translated as CASSLSIHEQYF.

The gene calls are TRBV2 and TRBJ2-3; D might be TRBD1 (6 bases). V was clipped by 4 bases and J by 1 base, with 6 bases between them. This CDR3 spans 13 amino acids. The germline V gene encodes CDR1 SNHLY and CDR2 FYNNEI. The CDR3 loop reads CASSGQGTDTQYF. CDR3 nucleotide sequence: TGTGCCAGCAGTGGACAGGGCACAGATACGCAGTATTTT.

The J gene is TRBJ1-4, the V gene TRBV29-1; 8 bases fit TRBD1. Trimming took 6 bases from V and 7 from J; bases not matched to a gene: 4. The CDR3 sequence is 12 residues long. Looked up from germline, CDR1 is SQVTM and CDR2 is ANQGSEA. In nucleotides, the CDR3 is TGCAGCGTGGGACAGGCTGCTGAAAAACTGTTTTTT. Its protein product is CSVGQAAEKLFF. The full variable domain, rest sourced from reference TRBV29-1 and TRBJ1-4, is SAVISQKPSRDICQRGTSLTIQCQVDSQVTMMFWYRQQPGQSLTLIATANQGSEATYESGFVIDKFPISRPNLTFSTLTVSNMSPEDSSIYLCSVGQAAEKLFFGSGTQLSVL.

This chain joins TRBV29-1 and TRBJ2-7; D is uncertain. The CDR3 loop spans 10 amino acids. Germline-derived CDR1 and CDR2 are SQVTM and ANQGSEA. V was clipped by 5 bases and J by 3 bases, with 5 bases between them. The CDR3 region is CSVRDYEQYF. The CDR3 region has the DNA TGCAGCGTTCGAGACTACGAGCAGTACTTC.

J is TRBJ1-4 and V is TRBV4-3; the D gene is possibly TRBD1 (5 bases). CDR1 and CDR2 from the germline V gene are LGHNA and YSLEER. The CDR3 runs 14 residues. Deletions cut 2 bases from V and 14 bases from J, with 18 bases between. CDR3 bases: TGCGCCAGCAGCCAACCTGACGGGACGGGAGGGCTGTTTTTT. It encodes CASSQPDGTGGLFF.

The genes are TRBV5-5 and TRBJ2-1; 9 bases align to TRBD1. The CDR3 sequence is 15 residues long. The J segment lost 6 bases and the V segment lost 3 bases, leaving 7 bases of the junction unmatched. The germline gives CDR1 SGHKS, CDR2 YYEKEE (reference sequence). The CDR3 DNA reads TGTGCCAGCAGCTGGCCCGGGACAGGGTCCAATGAGCAGTTCTTC. This encodes CASSWPGTGSNEQFF.

The gene calls are TRBV5-4 and TRBJ2-5; TRBD2 matches 8 bases. V gave up 0 bases and J gave up 11 bases; unmatched junction bases: 12. The CDR3 extends over 15 amino acids. CDR1 SGHNT and CDR2 YYREEE come from the germline V gene (reference sequence). In DNA form, the CDR3 reads TGTGCCAGCAGCTTGGGGCCCGGGGGGGCCGGAGAGCAGTACTTC. The encoded protein is CASSLGPGGAGEQYF.

This chain connects TRBV4-1 to TRBJ2-1; 13 bases map to TRBD2. CDR1 is MGHRA, CDR2 YSYEKL, per germline. With V trimmed by 2 bases and J by 10 bases, 17 bases remained unmatched. The CDR3 totals 19 residues. The CDR3 DNA reads as TGCGCCAGCAGCCAACCCCAGGGACTAGCGGGGCTCCTGGGTCGGGAGCAGTTCTTC. It is translated as CASSQPQGLAGLLGREQFF.

The rearrangement links TRBV5-1 to TRBJ1-4, with 7 bases matching TRBD1. CDR1 and CDR2 from the germline V gene are SGHRS and YFSETQ. The junction had 13 bases not matched to a gene; V was cut back by 3 bases and J by 8 bases. This CDR3 is built from 16 residues. CDR3 nucleotides: TGCGCCAGCAGCTCGTATGGACAGGCCTCTGGAGAAAAACTGTTTTTT. It specifies CASSSYGQASGEKLFF. Using reference TRBV5-1 and TRBJ1-4 for the parts outside the CDR3, the full variable domain is KAGVTQTPRYLIKTRGQQVTLSCSPISGHRSVSWYQQTPGQGLQFLFEYFSETQRNKGNFPGRFSGRQFSNSRSEMNVSTLELGDSALYLCASSSYGQASGEKLFFGSGTQLSVL.

The V and J genes are TRBV7-9 and TRBJ2-5, with a weak D call TRBD2 (6 bases). V was clipped by 2 bases and J by 1 base, with 8 bases between them. Germline assignment: CDR1 SEHNR and CDR2 FQNEAQ (reference sequence). The CDR3 runs to 14 residues. The CDR3 is CASSLKGLQETQYF. The CDR3 region has the DNA TGTGCCAGCAGCTTAAAGGGACTCCAAGAGACCCAGTACTTC.

This clone appeared a single time. The chain links TRBV9 to TRBJ2-7, with D perhaps matching TRBD1 (5 bases). Trimming cost V 0 bases and J 0 bases, with 7 bases left between them. This CDR3 spans 14 amino acids. Looked up from germline, CDR1 is SGDLS and CDR2 is YYNGEE. The CDR3 sequence: CASSVGQLSYEQYF. The CDR3 nucleotides are TGTGCCAGCAGCGTAGGACAGCTCTCCTACGAGCAGTACTTC.